The clone carrying this T cell receptor beta chain came up once. Data came from immunoSEQ multiplex PCR; TCRdb stores just in-frame clones and leaves some out. This table holds hundreds of thousands of clones, 95% to 98% found once. The length of the CDR3 is 16 residues. The germline V gene encodes CDR1 SQVTM and CDR2 ANQGSEA. V shed 6 bases and J 4 bases; nucleotides not matched to a gene: 15. This record comes from a study of shared clonotypes between healthy human individuals. Cells designated naive CD8 were CD45RO-negative and were positively selected for CCR7, with terminally differentiated effector memory CD45RA+ cells excluded.

This sequence originates from a man aged 25 to 45 in good health. This sequence joins TRBV29-1 and TRBJ2-3; 8 bases fit TRBD1. Source material: naive CD8+ T cells sorted from blood. CDR3 DNA sequence: TGCAGCGTCCTCGGCCTGACAGGGGCCGGAGCAGATACGCAGTATTTT. Translation gives CSVLGLTGAGADTQYF.